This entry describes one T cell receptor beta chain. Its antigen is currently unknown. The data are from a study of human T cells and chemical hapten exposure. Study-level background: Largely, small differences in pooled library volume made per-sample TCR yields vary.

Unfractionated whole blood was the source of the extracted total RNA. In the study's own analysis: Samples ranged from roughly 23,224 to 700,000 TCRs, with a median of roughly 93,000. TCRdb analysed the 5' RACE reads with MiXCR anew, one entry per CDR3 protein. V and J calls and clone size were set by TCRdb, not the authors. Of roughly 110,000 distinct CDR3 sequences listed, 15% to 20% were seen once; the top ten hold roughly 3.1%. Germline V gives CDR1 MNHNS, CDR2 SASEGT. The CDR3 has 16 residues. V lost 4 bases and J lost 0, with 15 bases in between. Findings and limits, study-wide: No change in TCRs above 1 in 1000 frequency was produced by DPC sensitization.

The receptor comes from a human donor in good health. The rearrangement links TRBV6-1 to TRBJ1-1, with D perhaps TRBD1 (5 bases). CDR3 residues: CASSVGGGRLNTEAFF. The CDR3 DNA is TGTGCCAGCAGTGTCGGGGGAGGGAGACTGAACACTGAAGCTTTCTTT.